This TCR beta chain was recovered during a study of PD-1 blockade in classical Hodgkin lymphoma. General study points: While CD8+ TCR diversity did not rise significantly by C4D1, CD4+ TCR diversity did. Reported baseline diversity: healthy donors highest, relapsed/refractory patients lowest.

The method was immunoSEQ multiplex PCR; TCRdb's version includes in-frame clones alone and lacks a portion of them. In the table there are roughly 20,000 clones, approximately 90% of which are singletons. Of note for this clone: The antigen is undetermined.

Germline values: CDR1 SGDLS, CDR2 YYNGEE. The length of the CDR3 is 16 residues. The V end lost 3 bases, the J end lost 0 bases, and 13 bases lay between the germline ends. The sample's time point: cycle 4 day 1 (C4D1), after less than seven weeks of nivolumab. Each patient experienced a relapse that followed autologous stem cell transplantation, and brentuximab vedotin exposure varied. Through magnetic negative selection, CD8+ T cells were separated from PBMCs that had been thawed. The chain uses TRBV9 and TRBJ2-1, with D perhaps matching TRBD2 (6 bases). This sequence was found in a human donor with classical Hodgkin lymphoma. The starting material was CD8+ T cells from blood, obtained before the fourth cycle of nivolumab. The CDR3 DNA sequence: TGTGCCAGCAGCGCCTCTGGGACTCCCTCCTACAATGAGCAGTTCTTC. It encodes CASSASGTPSYNEQFF.